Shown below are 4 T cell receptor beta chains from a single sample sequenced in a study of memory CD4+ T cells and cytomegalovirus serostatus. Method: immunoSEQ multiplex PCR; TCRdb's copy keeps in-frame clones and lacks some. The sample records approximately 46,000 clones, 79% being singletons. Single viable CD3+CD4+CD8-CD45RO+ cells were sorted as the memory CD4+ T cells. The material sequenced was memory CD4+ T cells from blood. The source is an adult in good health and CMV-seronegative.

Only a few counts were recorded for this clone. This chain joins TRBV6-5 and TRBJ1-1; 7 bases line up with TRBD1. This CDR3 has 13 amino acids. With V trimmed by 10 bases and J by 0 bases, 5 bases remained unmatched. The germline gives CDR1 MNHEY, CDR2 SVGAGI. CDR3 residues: CATLDRVNTEAFF. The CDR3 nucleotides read TGTGCCACCTTAGACAGGGTGAACACTGAAGCTTTCTTT.

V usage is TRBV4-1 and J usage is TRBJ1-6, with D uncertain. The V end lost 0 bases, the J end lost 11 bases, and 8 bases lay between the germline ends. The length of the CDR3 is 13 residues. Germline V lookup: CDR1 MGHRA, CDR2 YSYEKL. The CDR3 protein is CASSQDVSPPLHF. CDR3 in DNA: TGCGCCAGCAGCCAAGATGTGAGCCCACCCCTCCACTTT.

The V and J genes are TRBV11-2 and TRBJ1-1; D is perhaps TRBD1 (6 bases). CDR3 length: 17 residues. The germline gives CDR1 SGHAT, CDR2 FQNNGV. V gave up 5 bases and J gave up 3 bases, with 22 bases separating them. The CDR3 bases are TGTGCCAGCAGCCTTTTAGGGGGGGCCAAAACGTACACTGAAGCTTTCTTT. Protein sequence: CASSLLGGAKTYTEAFF.

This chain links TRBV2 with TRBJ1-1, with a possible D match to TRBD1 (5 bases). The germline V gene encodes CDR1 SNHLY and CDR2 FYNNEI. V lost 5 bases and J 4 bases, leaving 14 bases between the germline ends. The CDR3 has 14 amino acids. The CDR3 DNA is TGTGCCAGCAGTTTGATATCAGGGACCACTGAAGCTTTCTTT. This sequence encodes CASSLISGTTEAFF.